The next 5 T cell receptor beta chains were all read from a single sample in a study of cytomegalovirus exposure and HLA in healthy donors. Use of 60 Vbeta and 13 Jbeta primers characterized the PCR. TCRdb's copy holds only in-frame clones and misses some; the assay was immunoSEQ multiplex PCR. Of about 140,000 clones in the sample, about 80% were seen once. The sample was PBMCs. These receptors originate from a man aged 35-49 years in good health and CMV-seropositive.

V usage is TRBV4-1 and J usage is TRBJ1-4, with 10 bases identical to TRBD1. CDR1 is MGHRA and CDR2 is YSYEKL in the germline V gene. J gave up 6 bases and V 2 bases, and 3 bases lay outside the gene matches. CDR3 length equals 15 residues. The CDR3 spells CASSQSGTGDEKLFF. In nucleotides, the CDR3 is TGCGCCAGCAGCCAATCCGGGACAGGGGATGAAAAACTGTTTTTT.

V and J are TRBV6-5 and TRBJ1-1; 9 bases map to TRBD1. The CDR3 runs 14 residues. Trimming removed 6 bases from V and 11 bases from J; junction bases left unmatched: 13. CDR1 is MNHEY and CDR2 is SVGAGI in the germline V gene. This CDR3 is CASRSPDRGVGAFF. CDR3 DNA sequence: TGTGCCAGCAGATCACCTGACAGGGGGGTCGGTGCTTTCTTT.

The genes are TRBV18 and TRBJ2-2, with TRBD1 matching 8 bases. From germline, CDR1 is KGHSH and CDR2 LQKENI. CDR3 size: 17 residues. Losses at the gene ends were 1 base for V and 1 base for J; bases not matched to a gene: 5. CDR3 sequence: CASSPLYGTGNTGELFF. The CDR3, as DNA: TGTGCCAGCTCACCACTCTACGGGACAGGGAACACCGGGGAGCTGTTTTTT.

The chain has TRBV4-1 and TRBJ2-1; 7 nucleotides agree with TRBD2. The CDR3 is 16 residues long. CDR1 MGHRA and CDR2 YSYEKL come from the germline V gene. The J segment lost 2 bases and the V segment lost 0 bases, leaving 4 bases of the junction unmatched. CDR3 nucleotide sequence: TGCGCCAGCAGCCAAGATATGCGGGAGACCTACAATGAGCAGTTCTTC. Its protein product is CASSQDMRETYNEQFF.

The chain links TRBV28 to TRBJ1-2; D remains unclear. CDR3 length equals 12 residues. The germline gives CDR1 MDHEN, CDR2 SYDVKM. V was cut by 6 bases and J by 4 bases, with 9 bases left in between. The CDR3 DNA reads TGTGCCAGCAGCGCAGGTTTCTATGGCTACACCTTC. Translating it yields CASSAGFYGYTF.